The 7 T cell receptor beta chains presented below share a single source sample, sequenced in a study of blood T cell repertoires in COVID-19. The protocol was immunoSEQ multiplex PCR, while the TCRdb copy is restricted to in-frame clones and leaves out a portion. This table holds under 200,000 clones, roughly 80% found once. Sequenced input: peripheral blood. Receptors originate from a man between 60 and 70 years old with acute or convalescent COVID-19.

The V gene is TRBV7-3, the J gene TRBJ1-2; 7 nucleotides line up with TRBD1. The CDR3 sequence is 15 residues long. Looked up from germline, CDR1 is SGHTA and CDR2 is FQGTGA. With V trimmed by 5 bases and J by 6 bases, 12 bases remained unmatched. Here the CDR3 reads CASSTDGRDRNGYTF. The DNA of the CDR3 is TGTGCCAGCAGCACTGACGGCAGGGACAGAAATGGCTACACCTTC. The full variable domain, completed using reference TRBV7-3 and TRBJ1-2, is GAGVSQTPSNKVTEKGKYVELRCDPISGHTALYWYRQSLGQGPEFLIYFQGTGAADDSGLPNDRFFAVRPEGSVSTLKIQRTERGDSAVYLCASSTDGRDRNGYTFGSGTRLTVV.

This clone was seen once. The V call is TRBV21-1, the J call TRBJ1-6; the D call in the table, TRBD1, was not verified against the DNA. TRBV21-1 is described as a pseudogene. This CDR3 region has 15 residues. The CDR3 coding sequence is TGTGCCAGCAGCGCCCTACAGGGGTATAATTCACCCCTCCACTTT. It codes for CASSALQGYNSPLHF.

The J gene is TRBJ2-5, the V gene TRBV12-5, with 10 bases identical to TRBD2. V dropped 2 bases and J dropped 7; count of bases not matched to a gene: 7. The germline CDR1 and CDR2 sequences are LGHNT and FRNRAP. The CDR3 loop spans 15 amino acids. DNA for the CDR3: TGTGCTAGTGGTTTGTCAGCGGGGGGGACGGGGACCCAGTACTTC. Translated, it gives CASGLSAGGTGTQYF. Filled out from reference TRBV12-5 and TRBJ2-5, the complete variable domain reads DARVTQTPRHKVTEMGQEVTMRCQPILGHNTVFWYRQTMMQGLELLAYFRNRAPLDDSGMPKDRFSAEMPDATLATLKIQPSEPRDSAVYFCASGLSAGGTGTQYFGPGTRLLVL.

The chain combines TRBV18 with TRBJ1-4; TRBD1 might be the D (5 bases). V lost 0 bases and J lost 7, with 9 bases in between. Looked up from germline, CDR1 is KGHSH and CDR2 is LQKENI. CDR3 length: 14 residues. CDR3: CASSPPQGSEKLFF. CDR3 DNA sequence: TGTGCCAGCTCACCACCCCAGGGAAGTGAAAAACTGTTTTTT. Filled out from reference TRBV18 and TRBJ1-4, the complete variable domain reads NAGVMQNPRHLVRRRGQEARLRCSPMKGHSHVYWYRQLPEEGLKFMVYLQKENIIDESGMPKERFSAEFPKEGPSILRIQQVVRGDSAAYFCASSPPQGSEKLFFGSGTQLSVL.

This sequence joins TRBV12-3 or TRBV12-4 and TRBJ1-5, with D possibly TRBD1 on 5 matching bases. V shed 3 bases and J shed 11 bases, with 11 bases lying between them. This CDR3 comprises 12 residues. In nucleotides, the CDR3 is TGTGCCAGCAGTTTGAAAGGGGTGGCCCAGCATTTT. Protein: CASSLKGVAQHF.

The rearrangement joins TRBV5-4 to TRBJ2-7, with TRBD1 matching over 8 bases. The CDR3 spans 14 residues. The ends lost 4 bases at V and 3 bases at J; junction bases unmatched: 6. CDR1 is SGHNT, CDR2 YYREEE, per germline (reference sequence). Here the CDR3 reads CASSVDRADYEQYF. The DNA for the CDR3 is TGTGCCAGCAGCGTGGACAGGGCTGACTACGAGCAGTACTTC.

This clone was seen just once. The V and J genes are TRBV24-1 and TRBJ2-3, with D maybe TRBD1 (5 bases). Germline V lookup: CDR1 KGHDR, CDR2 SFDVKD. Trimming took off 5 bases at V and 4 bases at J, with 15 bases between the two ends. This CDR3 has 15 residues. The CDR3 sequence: CATSGWGQGADTQYF. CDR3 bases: TGTGCCACCAGTGGATGGGGCCAGGGCGCAGATACGCAGTATTTT.